The 13 T cell receptor beta chains given below trace back to one sample, sequenced in a study of early T cells in non-severe SARS-CoV-2 infection. Via MiXCR, TCRdb re-called the 5' RACE reads, giving one row per CDR3 protein. The sample carries fewer than 85,000 distinct CDR3 sequences, approximately 16% recorded once. Sequencing input: whole blood. The source is an adult who was a healthcare worker with PCR-confirmed SARS-CoV-2 infection or an uninfected control (not recorded which).

This chain uses TRBV5-1 with TRBJ1-3; no reliable D call. V dropped 8 bases and J dropped 0 bases, with 9 bases sitting between them. Germline lookup yields CDR1 SGHRS and CDR2 YFSETQ. The CDR3 totals 13 residues. CDR3 coding DNA: TGCGCCAGAAGGACTGACTCTGGAAACACCATATATTTT. It yields the protein CARRTDSGNTIYF.

The chain has TRBV28 and TRBJ2-3, with D possibly being TRBD1 (7 bases). This CDR3 spans 15 amino acids. V gave up 5 bases and J gave up 4 bases, with 16 bases separating them. CDR1 MDHEN and CDR2 SYDVKM come from the germline V gene. CDR3 in amino acids: CASSPTGWEADTQYF. CDR3 nucleotide sequence: TGTGCCAGCAGTCCGACAGGGTGGGAGGCAGATACGCAGTATTTT. Full variable domain (remainder filled in from reference TRBV28 and TRBJ2-3): DVKVTQSSRYLVKRTGEKVFLECVQDMDHENMFWYRQDPGLGLRLIYFSYDVKMKEKGDIPEGYSVSREKKERFSLILESASTNQTSMYLCASSPTGWEADTQYFGPGTRLTVL.

This clonotype was seen a few times. The rearrangement links TRBV30 to TRBJ2-4; TRBD1 matches 12 bases. Germline trimming cut 8 bases from V and 7 bases from J; bases unmatched to any gene: 9. The CDR3 sequence is 14 residues long. CDR1 and CDR2 (germline): GTSNPN, SVGIG (reference sequence). The CDR3 nucleotides are TGTGCCGGCGCGGGACAGGGGGCTTGGAACATTCAGTACTTC. Translating gives CAGAGQGAWNIQYF.

The chain uses TRBV29-1 and TRBJ2-1; 9 bases align to TRBD1. CDR3 length equals 12 residues. From germline, CDR1 is SQVTM and CDR2 ANQGSEA. V shed 6 bases, J shed 9 bases, and the junction held 6 bases outside the gene matches. Here the CDR3 DNA reads TGCAGCGTCCACAGGGGGCTTGGTGAGCAGTTCTTC. The encoded protein is CSVHRGLGEQFF.

This clonotype was recorded a few times. J is TRBJ1-2 and V is TRBV28; the D gene is possibly TRBD1 (5 bases). V was pared by 8 bases and J by 4 bases, with 14 bases between. The germline V gene has CDR1 MDHEN and CDR2 SYDVKM. The CDR3 contains 13 residues. The chain's CDR3 is CASLPGGIYGYTF. The CDR3 DNA reads TGTGCCAGCCTTCCCGGGGGGATCTATGGCTACACCTTC.

This sequence joins TRBV12-3 or TRBV12-4 and TRBJ2-2; D might be TRBD1 (6 bases). Trimming took 2 bases from V and 3 from J, leaving 7 bases between them. This CDR3 region has 14 residues. The CDR3 region has the DNA TGTGCCAGCAGTTTAAGACAGGACACCGGGGAGCTGTTTTTT. It translates to CASSLRQDTGELFF.

Concerning this clonotype itself: Sequence at one end of the junction differs from germline and may be a read error. The chain combines TRBV5-1 with TRBJ1-1; D remains unclear. This CDR3 has 14 amino acids. Germline V gene lookup returns CDR1 SGHRS and CDR2 YFSETQ. CDR3 sequence: CVSSLDRAGTEAFF. CDR3 coding DNA: TGCGTCAGCAGCTTGGATAGGGCGGGCACTGAAGCTTTCTTT.

The J gene is TRBJ1-5, the V gene TRBV28; D call uncertain. CDR1 is MDHEN and CDR2 is SYDVKM in the germline V gene. The V gene lost 8 bases and the J gene lost 4 bases, with 6 bases spanning the gap. The CDR3 has 11 residues. CDR3 loop: CASSENQPQHF. Here the CDR3 DNA reads TGTGCCAGCTCAGAGAATCAGCCCCAGCATTTT.

This clonotype was picked up a small number of times. The chain has TRBV20-1 and TRBJ2-4; 9 nucleotides agree with TRBD2. Germline assignment: CDR1 DFQATT and CDR2 SNEGSKA (reference sequence). Unmatched junction bases numbered 6, after V lost 6 bases and J lost 6 bases. CDR3 length equals 13 residues. Written as DNA, the CDR3 is TGCAGTGCAGCGGGGGGTGATATAAACATTCAGTACTTC. Protein sequence: CSAAGGDINIQYF.

This clonotype was detected many times. The gene calls are TRBV12-3 or TRBV12-4 and TRBJ2-4, with 13 nucleotides matching TRBD2. V lost 6 bases and J lost 1; bases outside the gene matches: 9. CDR3 length: 18 residues. The CDR3: CASSEWTSGSYAKNIQYF. Here the CDR3 DNA reads TGTGCCAGCAGCGAATGGACTAGCGGGAGTTACGCCAAAAACATTCAGTACTTC.

The J gene is TRBJ1-2, the V gene TRBV29-1; no definite D call. The CDR3 is made up of 13 amino acids. The germline V gene has CDR1 SQVTM and CDR2 ANQGSEA. Trimming pared 6 bases from V and 8 bases from J, leaving 19 bases between. CDR3 nucleotide sequence: TGCAGCGTCGTGACGGACGCATGGAGGGGCTACACCTTC. Its protein product is CSVVTDAWRGYTF.

The V and J genes are TRBV12-3 or TRBV12-4 and TRBJ2-7; the D is unclear. Trimming cost V 3 bases and J 11 bases, with 14 bases left between them. The CDR3 has 12 amino acids. CDR3 nucleotide sequence: TGTGCCAGCAGTTTCAGGCTCTTTAGAAAGTACTTC. Encoded protein: CASSFRLFRKYF.

V is TRBV28 and J is TRBJ2-1, with 11 bases fitting TRBD2. V lost 6 bases and J lost 9; bases outside the gene matches: 13. Germline V gives CDR1 MDHEN, CDR2 SYDVKM. This CDR3 has 16 amino acids. The CDR3 nucleotides read TGTGCCAGCAGGACCCGTTTAGCGGGGGGGCCGGGTGAGCAGTTCTTC. It specifies CASRTRLAGGPGEQFF.